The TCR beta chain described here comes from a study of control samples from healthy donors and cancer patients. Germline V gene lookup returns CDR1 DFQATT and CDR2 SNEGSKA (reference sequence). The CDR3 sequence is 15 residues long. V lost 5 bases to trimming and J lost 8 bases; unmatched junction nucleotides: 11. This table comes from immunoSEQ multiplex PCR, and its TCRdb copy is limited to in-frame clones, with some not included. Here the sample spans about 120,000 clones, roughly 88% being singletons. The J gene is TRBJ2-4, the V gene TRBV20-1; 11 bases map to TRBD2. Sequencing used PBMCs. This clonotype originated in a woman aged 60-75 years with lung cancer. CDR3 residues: CSAGGTSGTGDIQYF. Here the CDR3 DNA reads TGCAGTGCTGGTGGGACTAGCGGCACAGGGGACATTCAGTACTTC.